These 14 T cell receptor beta chains share one sample of origin, sequenced in a study of T cell responses to AZD1222 COVID-19 vaccine. Sequenced by immunoSEQ multiplex PCR; TCRdb stores in-frame clones only, minus some. The sample lists more than 85,000 clones; 65% to 90% were seen once. Sample: peripheral blood, taken on day 0 of AZD1222 vaccination. The origin of the receptors is an adult in good health.

The gene calls are TRBV28 and TRBJ1-1, with TRBD1 matching over 10 bases. Germline V gene lookup returns CDR1 MDHEN and CDR2 SYDVKM. The length of the CDR3 is 15 residues. Unmatched junction bases numbered 9, after V lost 6 bases and J lost 5 bases. The CDR3 here is CASSPPGQGRTEAFF. The CDR3 DNA reads as TGTGCCAGCAGCCCTCCGGGACAGGGGCGTACTGAAGCTTTCTTT.

The genes are TRBV6-5 and TRBJ2-7; 10 bases map to TRBD2. The CDR3 covers 12 residues. The V and J ends lost 6 bases and 7 bases, in that order; junction bases with no gene match: 3. Per germline, CDR1 MNHEY and CDR2 SVGAGI. This CDR3 is CASRGLAEEQYF. The DNA for the CDR3 is TGTGCCAGCAGAGGACTAGCGGAAGAGCAGTACTTC.

This clone was counted a few times. The chain joins TRBV13 to TRBJ1-2; no definite D call. V was trimmed by 1 base and J by 4 bases, leaving 19 bases between them. CDR1 is PRHDT, CDR2 FYEKMQ, per germline (reference sequence). The CDR3 has 17 residues. The CDR3 DNA is TGTGCCAGCAGCTTAGATAGATGGCGGGCGATTTCCTATGGCTACACCTTC. It yields the protein CASSLDRWRAISYGYTF.

The chain uses TRBV20-1 and TRBJ2-5; TRBD1 is a possible D gene (6 bases). CDR1 is DFQATT, CDR2 SNEGSKA, per germline (reference sequence). The length of the CDR3 is 10 residues. Trimming took 8 bases from V and 5 from J, leaving 9 bases between them. In nucleotides, the CDR3 is TGCAGTAACGACAGGGAGACCCAGTACTTC. Protein: CSNDRETQYF.

The chain uses TRBV25-1 and TRBJ2-1, with TRBD2 identical over 9 bases. J gave up 3 bases and V 3 bases, and 3 bases lay outside the gene matches. The CDR3 is 15 residues long. Germline-derived CDR1 and CDR2 are MGHDK and SYGVNS. The CDR3 sequence: CASSDFSGSYNEQFF. The CDR3 DNA follows: TGTGCCAGCAGTGACTTTAGCGGGAGCTACAATGAGCAGTTCTTC.

This chain joins TRBV4-1 and TRBJ1-2; no clear D. The CDR3 has 13 amino acids. Germline-derived CDR1 and CDR2 are MGHRA and YSYEKL. V lost 4 bases, J lost 2 bases, and 8 bases lay in between. The CDR3 reads CASSPPGNYGYTF. The CDR3 nucleotides are TGCGCCAGCAGCCCTCCGGGAAACTATGGCTACACCTTC.

This chain links TRBV27 with TRBJ1-2; D is uncertain. V shed 3 bases and J shed 2 bases, with 16 bases lying between them. This CDR3 is built from 16 residues. Germline CDR1 is MNHEY and CDR2 is SMNVEV (reference sequence). CDR3 protein: CASSFAPQQTNYGYTF. DNA for the CDR3: TGTGCCAGCAGTTTTGCCCCCCAGCAGACGAACTATGGCTACACCTTC.

This chain links TRBV11-3 with TRBJ2-1; no reliable D call. Trimming stripped 2 bases from V and 6 bases from J, with 5 bases between. Per the germline V gene, CDR1 is SGHNT and CDR2 is YENEEA. This CDR3 comprises 12 residues. CDR3 DNA sequence: TGTGCCAGCAGCTTAATAGTCAATGAGCAGTTCTTC. Translated, it gives CASSLIVNEQFF.

The chain recombines TRBV6-6 with TRBJ2-4; 9 bases align to TRBD1. Germline CDR1 reads MNHNY; CDR2 reads SVGAGI (reference sequence). The CDR3 runs 14 residues. With V trimmed by 4 bases and J by 5 bases, 3 bases remained unmatched. CDR3 DNA: TGTGCCAGCAGTTGGACAGGGGAGGAAAACATTCAGTACTTC. Its translation: CASSWTGEENIQYF.

This clone was seen more than once but under ten times. V gene TRBV5-8 combines with J gene TRBJ1-5; maybe TRBD1 (5 bases). Trimming took off 6 bases at V and 4 bases at J, with 11 bases between the two ends. CDR1 is SGHTS and CDR2 is YDEGEE in the germline V gene. The CDR3 is 13 residues long. This CDR3 is CASNINRNQPQHF. The CDR3 coding sequence is TGTGCCAGCAACATCAACAGGAATCAGCCCCAGCATTTT.

The rearrangement joins TRBV2 to TRBJ1-3; D call uncertain. Trimming took 6 bases from V and 1 from J, leaving 7 bases between them. The CDR3 is 13 amino acids. From germline, CDR1 is SNHLY and CDR2 FYNNEI. This CDR3 reads CASRGNSGNTIYF. The CDR3 DNA sequence: TGTGCCAGCAGAGGTAATTCTGGAAACACCATATATTTT.

This clone has only one observation. The V call is TRBV5-8, the J call TRBJ1-5, with D perhaps matching TRBD1 (5 bases). The germline CDR1 and CDR2 sequences are SGHTS and YDEGEE. With 3 bases removed from V and 2 bases from J, the gap between germline ends came to 15 bases. The CDR3 runs to 16 residues. CDR3 nucleotide sequence: TGTGCCAGCAGCTCCCCAGGGAGGATCGGCAATCAGCCCCAGCATTTT. Its protein is CASSSPGRIGNQPQHF.

This chain connects TRBV15 to TRBJ1-5; D remains ambiguous. Germline V lookup: CDR1 LNHNV, CDR2 YYDKDF (reference sequence). This CDR3 region has 15 residues. V lost 5 bases, J lost 8 bases, and 19 bases lay in between. The CDR3 spells CATSARTDAFKPQHF. The CDR3 bases are TGTGCCACCAGCGCCAGGACGGATGCCTTTAAGCCCCAGCATTTT.

This chain joins TRBV2 and TRBJ1-2, with 9 bases that match TRBD1. Trimming cost V 7 bases and J 7 bases; bases outside gene matches: 10. Germline lookup yields CDR1 SNHLY and CDR2 FYNNEI. This CDR3 comprises 14 residues. CDR3 bases: TGTGCCAGCACCTGGGACAGGGACTTGGGTGGCTACACCTTC. This encodes CASTWDRDLGGYTF.